This section outlines one TCR beta chain sequence together with its context. This entry is derived from a study of blood T cell repertoires in COVID-19. CDR1 is KGHSH, CDR2 LQKENI, per germline. Trimming took off 2 bases at V and 3 bases at J, with 13 bases between the two ends. The CDR3 length is 15 residues. Profiled with immunoSEQ multiplex PCR; TCRdb holds only in-frame clones, not every one. The table includes some 65,000 clones, about nine tenths detected once. This chain joins TRBV18 and TRBJ1-1, with D perhaps TRBD1 (5 bases). Material for sequencing was peripheral blood. This receptor was identified in a man between 45 and 60 years old with COVID-19, enrolled during active disease. The CDR3 nucleotides read TGTGCCAGCTCACCAAATTCGGGGGGTGACACTGAAGCTTTCTTT. The encoded protein is CASSPNSGGDTEAFF.